This T cell receptor (beta chain) comes out of a study of OX40 agonist ivuxolimab in advanced cancers. Overall study: The dose-escalation cohort was roughly 83% male, with a mean age of around 54 years, ranging about 20 to 79. Study-wide results and limits: Expansion of clones was among the lowest in partial responders at 0.1-3.0 mg/kg.

The data were produced by immunoSEQ multiplex PCR, yet TCRdb's version contains in-frame clones alone and is incomplete. The sample records 70,000 or so clones, 80% to 95% being singletons. As regards this clone: The antigen is not known.

This CDR3 comprises 15 residues. V was cut by 2 bases and J by 8 bases, with 18 bases left in between. Germline values: CDR1 MDHEN, CDR2 SYDVKM. This material consisted of CD4+ or CD8+ T cells sorted from blood, taken in a trial of the OX40 agonist ivuxolimab. The clonotype comes from an adult with an advanced solid tumor such as melanoma, head and neck, liver or kidney cancer. This chain uses TRBV28 with TRBJ1-2; D is perhaps TRBD1 (6 bases). The CDR3 is CASSLVSGRGSGYTF. The CDR3 nucleotides are TGTGCCAGCAGTTTAGTAAGTGGCAGGGGTTCCGGCTACACCTTC.